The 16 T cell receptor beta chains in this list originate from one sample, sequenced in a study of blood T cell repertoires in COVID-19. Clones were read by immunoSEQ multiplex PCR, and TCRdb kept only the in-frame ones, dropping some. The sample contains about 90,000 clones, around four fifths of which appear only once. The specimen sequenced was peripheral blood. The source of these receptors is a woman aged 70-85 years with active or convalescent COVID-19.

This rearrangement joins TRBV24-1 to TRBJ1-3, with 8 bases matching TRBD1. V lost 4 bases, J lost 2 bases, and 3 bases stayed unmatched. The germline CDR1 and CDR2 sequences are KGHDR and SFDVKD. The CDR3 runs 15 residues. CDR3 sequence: CATSDPGGAGNTIYF. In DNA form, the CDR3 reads TGTGCCACCAGTGACCCAGGGGGCGCTGGAAACACCATATATTTT.

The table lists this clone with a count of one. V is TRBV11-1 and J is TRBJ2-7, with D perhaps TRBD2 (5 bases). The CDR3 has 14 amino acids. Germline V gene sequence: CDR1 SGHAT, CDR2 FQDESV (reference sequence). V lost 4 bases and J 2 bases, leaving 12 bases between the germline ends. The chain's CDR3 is CASSSRLLPYEQYF. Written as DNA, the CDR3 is TGTGCCAGCAGCTCAAGACTACTCCCCTACGAGCAGTACTTC.

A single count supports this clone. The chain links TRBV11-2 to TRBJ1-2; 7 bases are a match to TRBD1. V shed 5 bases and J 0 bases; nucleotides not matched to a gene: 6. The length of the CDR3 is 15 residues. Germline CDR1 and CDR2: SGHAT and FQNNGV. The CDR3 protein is CASSPRGQPNYGYTF. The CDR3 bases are TGTGCCAGCAGCCCCAGGGGACAGCCTAACTATGGCTACACCTTC.

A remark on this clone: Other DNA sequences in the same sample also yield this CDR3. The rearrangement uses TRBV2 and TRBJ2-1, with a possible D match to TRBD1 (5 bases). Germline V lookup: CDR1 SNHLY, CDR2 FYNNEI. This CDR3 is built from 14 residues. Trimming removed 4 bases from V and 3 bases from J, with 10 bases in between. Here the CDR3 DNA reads TGTGCCAGCAGTGGATCAGGGAACTACAATGAGCAGTTCTTC. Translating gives CASSGSGNYNEQFF.

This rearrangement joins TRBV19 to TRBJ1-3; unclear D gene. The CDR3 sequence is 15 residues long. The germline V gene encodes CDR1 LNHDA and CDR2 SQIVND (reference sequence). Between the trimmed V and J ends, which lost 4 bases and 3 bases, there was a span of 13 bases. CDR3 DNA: TGTGCCAGTAGTAGACTCCTCCGCGTTGGAAACACCATATATTTT. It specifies CASSRLLRVGNTIYF.

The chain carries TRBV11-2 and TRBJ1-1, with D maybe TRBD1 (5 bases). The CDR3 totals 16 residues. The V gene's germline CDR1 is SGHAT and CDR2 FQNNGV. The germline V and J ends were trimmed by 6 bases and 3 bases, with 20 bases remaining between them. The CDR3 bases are TGTGCCAGCAGTCATAGGGTGGGGCGCGGGGACACTGAAGCTTTCTTT. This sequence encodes CASSHRVGRGDTEAFF.

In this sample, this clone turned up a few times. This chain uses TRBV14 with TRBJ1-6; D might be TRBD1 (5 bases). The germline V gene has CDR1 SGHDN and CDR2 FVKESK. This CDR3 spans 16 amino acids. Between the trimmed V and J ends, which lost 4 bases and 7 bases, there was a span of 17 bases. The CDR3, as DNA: TGTGCCAGCAGCCCTGGGGGGTGGAGGAGGAATTCACCCCTCCACTTT. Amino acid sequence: CASSPGGWRRNSPLHF.

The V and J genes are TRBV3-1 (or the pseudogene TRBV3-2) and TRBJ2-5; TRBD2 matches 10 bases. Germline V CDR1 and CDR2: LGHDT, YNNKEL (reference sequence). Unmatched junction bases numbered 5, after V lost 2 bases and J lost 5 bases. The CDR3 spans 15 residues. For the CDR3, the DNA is TGTGCCAGCAGCCAACTAGCGGGGGTTTGGGAGACCCAGTACTTC. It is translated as CASSQLAGVWETQYF.

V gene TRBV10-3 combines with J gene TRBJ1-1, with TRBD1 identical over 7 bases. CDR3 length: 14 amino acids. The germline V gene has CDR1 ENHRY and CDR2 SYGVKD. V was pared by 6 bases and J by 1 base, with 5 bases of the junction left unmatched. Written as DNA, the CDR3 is TGTGCCATCAGCAAGGGACAGAGGAACACTGAAGCTTTCTTT. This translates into CAISKGQRNTEAFF.

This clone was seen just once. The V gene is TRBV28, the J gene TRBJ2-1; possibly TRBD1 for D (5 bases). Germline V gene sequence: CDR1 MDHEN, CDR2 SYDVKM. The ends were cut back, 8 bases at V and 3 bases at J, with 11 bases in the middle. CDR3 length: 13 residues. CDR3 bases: TGTGCCAGCGGAACAGGCAGCTACAATGAGCAGTTCTTC. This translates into CASGTGSYNEQFF.

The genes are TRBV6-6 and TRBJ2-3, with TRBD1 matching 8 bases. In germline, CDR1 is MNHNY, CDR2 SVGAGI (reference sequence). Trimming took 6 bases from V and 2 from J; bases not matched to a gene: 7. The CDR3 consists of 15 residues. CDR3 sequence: CASSSRTGNTDTQYF. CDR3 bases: TGTGCCAGCAGCTCCAGGACAGGGAACACAGATACGCAGTATTTT.

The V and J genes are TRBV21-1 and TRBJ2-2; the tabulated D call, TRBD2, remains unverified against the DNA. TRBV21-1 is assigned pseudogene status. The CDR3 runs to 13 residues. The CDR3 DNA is TGTGCCAGCAGCAAAGACTGGTCGGGGGAGCTGTTTTTT. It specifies CASSKDWSGELFF.

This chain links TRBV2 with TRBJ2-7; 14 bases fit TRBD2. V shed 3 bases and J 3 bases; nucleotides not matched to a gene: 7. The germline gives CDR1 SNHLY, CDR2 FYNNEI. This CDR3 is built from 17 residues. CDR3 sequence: CASSDSGLAGGLYEQYF. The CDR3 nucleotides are TGTGCCAGCAGTGACTCCGGACTAGCGGGAGGCCTCTACGAGCAGTACTTC.

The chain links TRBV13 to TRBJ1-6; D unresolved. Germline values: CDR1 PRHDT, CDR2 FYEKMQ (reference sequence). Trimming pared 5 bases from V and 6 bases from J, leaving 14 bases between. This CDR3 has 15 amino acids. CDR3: CASSKDSRGNSPLHF. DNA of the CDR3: TGTGCCAGCAGCAAAGACTCCCGAGGTAATTCACCCCTCCACTTT.

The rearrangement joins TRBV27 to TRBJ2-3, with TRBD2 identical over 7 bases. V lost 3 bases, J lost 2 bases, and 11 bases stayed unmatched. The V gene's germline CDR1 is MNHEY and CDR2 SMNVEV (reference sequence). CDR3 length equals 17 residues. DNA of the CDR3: TGTGCCAGCAGTTTCCGACTCCGGGGGGAGTCCACAGATACGCAGTATTTT. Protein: CASSFRLRGESTDTQYF.

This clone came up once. CDR3 nucleotide sequence: TGTGCCAGCAGCTTAGGGGGCCCAGAAAAACTGTTTTTT. Residues: CASSLGGPEKLFF. The chain carries TRBV7-2 and TRBJ1-4; D might be TRBD1 (5 bases). V was shortened by 1 base and J by 8 bases, with 8 bases between the two germline ends. The CDR3 has 13 residues. Germline loops: CDR1 SGHTA, CDR2 FQGNSA.